The source of this TCR beta chain is a study of blood T cell repertoires in COVID-19. Overall study: The United States, Italy and Spain provided the acute and convalescent COVID-19 samples. Sources were T cells, B-cell-depleted T cells, or PBMCs; the material itself was cDNA or gDNA.

Source study methods: Researchers report that nucleated cell counts were estimated from reference gene primer amplification. Here immunoSEQ multiplex PCR was the method, and the copy in TCRdb shows in-frame clones only, minus some. D and trimming come from the DNA, and the V and J calls and clone size come from that table. Among 300,000 to 400,000 clones, around 89% were seen once, and the ten largest hold approximately 1%. Clinical histories supplied by participants themselves formed the basis of cohort assignment. This CDR3 comprises 16 residues. V lost 1 base and J 2 bases, leaving 12 bases between the germline ends. The germline V gene has CDR1 MNHEY and CDR2 SMNVEV (reference sequence).

The sample was PBMCs or T cells enriched from blood (not recorded which). The V call is TRBV27, the J call TRBJ1-5; D ambiguous. The source of this sequence is a woman aged 25 to 39 with acute COVID-19. The CDR3 nucleotides read TGTGCCAGCAGTTTATTTGGGCACGATGGCAATCAGCCCCAGCATTTT. Its translation is CASSLFGHDGNQPQHF.